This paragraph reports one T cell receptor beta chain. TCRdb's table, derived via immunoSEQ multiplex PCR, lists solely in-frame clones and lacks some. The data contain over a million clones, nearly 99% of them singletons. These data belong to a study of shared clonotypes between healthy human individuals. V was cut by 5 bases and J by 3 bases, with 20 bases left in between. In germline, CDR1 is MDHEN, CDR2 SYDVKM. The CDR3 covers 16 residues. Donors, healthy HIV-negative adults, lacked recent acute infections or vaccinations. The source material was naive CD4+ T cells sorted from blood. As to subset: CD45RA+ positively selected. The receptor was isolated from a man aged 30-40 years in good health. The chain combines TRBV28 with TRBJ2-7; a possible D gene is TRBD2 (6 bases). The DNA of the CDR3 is TGTGCCAGCAGTCGGTGGTCTTCCGGGACTTACTACGAGCAGTACTTC. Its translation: CASSRWSSGTYYEQYF.